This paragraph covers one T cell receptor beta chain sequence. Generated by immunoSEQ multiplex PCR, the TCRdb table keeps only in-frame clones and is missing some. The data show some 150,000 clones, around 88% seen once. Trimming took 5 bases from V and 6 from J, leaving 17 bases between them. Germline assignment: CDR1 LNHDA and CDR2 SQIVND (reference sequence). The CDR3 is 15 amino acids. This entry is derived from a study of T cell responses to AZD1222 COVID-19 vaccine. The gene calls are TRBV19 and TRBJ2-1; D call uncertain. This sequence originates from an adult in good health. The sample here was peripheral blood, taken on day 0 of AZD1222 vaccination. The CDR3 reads CASSHRDTRGNEQFF. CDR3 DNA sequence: TGTGCCAGTAGTCATCGCGATACGCGAGGCAATGAGCAGTTCTTC.